This entry lists 23 T cell receptor beta chains sequenced from one sample in a study of identifying expanded T cells in peripheral blood (dated by TCRdb to the late 2010s). Libraries were prepared through the immunoSEQ multiplex PCR assay. TCRdb obtained this table from immuneACCESS and retained in-frame rearrangements with V and J assigned. These tables miss some clones; where compared with another copy, unresolved V genes account for less than half of the shortfall, and the remainder is unexplained. This sample holds approximately 120,000 clones; about 80% were observed only once. Of the sample, 2.5% to 4% is held by the ten largest clones. The sequenced sample was blood. The receptors shown here come from a person aged 18 to 70 in good health.

The V call is TRBV4-3, the J call TRBJ2-5; D is uncertain. Trimming cost V 2 bases and J 1 base, with 8 bases left between them. This CDR3 spans 14 amino acids. Germline V CDR1 and CDR2: LGHNA, YSLEER. The CDR3 is CASSQYSLQETQYF. The CDR3 DNA sequence: TGCGCCAGCAGCCAATATTCGCTCCAAGAGACCCAGTACTTC.

CDR3 sequence (DNA): TGTGCCACCACCCTCCCTCCGAACACTGAAGCTTTCTTT. This sequence encodes CATTLPPNTEAFF. The J gene is TRBJ1-1, the V gene TRBV15; D ambiguous. CDR1 is LNHNV, CDR2 YYDKDF, per germline (reference sequence). The CDR3 loop spans 13 amino acids. Trimming shortened V by 7 bases and J by 1 base, and 10 bases separated the two germline ends.

This clone appeared a few times. The rearrangement uses TRBV11-2 and TRBJ2-7, with D possibly being TRBD2 (6 bases). The V and J ends lost 1 base and 6 bases respectively, with 10 bases between them. The CDR3 loop spans 13 amino acids. The germline V gene has CDR1 SGHAT and CDR2 FQNNGV. CDR3 protein: CASSLGGLSEQYF. The CDR3 nucleotides are TGTGCCAGCAGCTTAGGGGGACTGAGCGAGCAGTACTTC.

The chain uses TRBV18 and TRBJ1-1, with D possibly matching TRBD1 (6 bases). Germline CDR1 is KGHSH and CDR2 is LQKENI. The ends were cut back, 6 bases at V and 2 bases at J, with 22 bases in the middle. The CDR3 loop spans 17 amino acids. CDR3 sequence: CASSLLGQNSPNTEAFF. The CDR3 coding sequence is TGTGCCAGCTCTTTACTCGGACAGAACAGCCCAAACACTGAAGCTTTCTTT.

J is TRBJ1-2 and V is TRBV6-5, with 8 positions matching TRBD1. Trimming removed 5 bases from V and 11 bases from J; junction bases left unmatched: 16. CDR3 length equals 15 residues. Germline CDR1 reads MNHEY; CDR2 reads SVGAGI. For the CDR3, the DNA is TGTGCCAGCAGTCCAGGGGGCGACGGGAGAGAAGGTTACACCTTC. As protein: CASSPGGDGREGYTF.

The CDR3 here is CASSLSPLTGELFF. CDR3 nucleotides: TGTGCCAGCAGCTTATCGCCTTTGACCGGGGAGCTGTTTTTT. The rearrangement joins TRBV7-6 to TRBJ2-2, with unresolved D. The CDR3 is 14 residues long. CDR1 is SGHVS and CDR2 is FNYEAQ in the germline V gene. V lost 2 bases to trimming and J lost 5 bases, with 9 bases between them.

The V and J genes are TRBV19 and TRBJ1-3, with TRBD1 as a possible D gene (5 bases). The germline V and J ends were trimmed by 5 bases and 0 bases, with 11 bases remaining between them. The CDR3 length is 15 residues. Per the germline V gene, CDR1 is LNHDA and CDR2 is SQIVND (reference sequence). DNA for the CDR3: TGTGCCAGTAGTCTGGGACCGAACTCTGGAAACACCATATATTTT. This encodes CASSLGPNSGNTIYF.

By share, this clone ranks as medium-sized. The V call is TRBV6-5, the J call TRBJ2-3, with D tentatively TRBD1 or TRBD2 (6 bases each). Germline V CDR1 and CDR2: MNHEY, SVGAGI. Trimming took 6 bases from V and 1 from J, leaving 14 bases between them. The CDR3 runs to 15 residues. The CDR3 here is CASRGGLAGTDTQYF. CDR3 DNA sequence: TGTGCCAGCAGAGGGGGGCTAGCAGGCACAGATACGCAGTATTTT.

The gene calls are TRBV18 and TRBJ1-4; D is possibly TRBD1 (5 bases). The CDR3 has 13 amino acids. Germline lookup yields CDR1 KGHSH and CDR2 LQKENI. V shed 4 bases and J shed 4 bases, with 7 bases lying between them. DNA for the CDR3: TGTGCCAGCTCACGGGGGGTTAATGAAAAACTGTTTTTT. Translating it yields CASSRGVNEKLFF.

The V gene is TRBV18, the J gene TRBJ2-1; D possibly corresponds to TRBD2 (5 bases). The CDR3 loop spans 18 amino acids. Trimming stripped 2 bases from V and 1 base from J, with 18 bases between. Germline lookup yields CDR1 KGHSH and CDR2 LQKENI. The CDR3 loop reads CASSPFSPEGASYNEQFF. In nucleotides, the CDR3 is TGTGCCAGCTCACCATTCTCTCCCGAGGGTGCGTCCTACAATGAGCAGTTCTTC. Full variable domain (rest looked up from reference TRBV18 and TRBJ2-1): NAGVMQNPRHLVRRRGQEARLRCSPMKGHSHVYWYRQLPEEGLKFMVYLQKENIIDESGMPKERFSAEFPKEGPSILRIQQVVRGDSAAYFCASSPFSPEGASYNEQFFGPGTRLTVL.

The chain uses TRBV6-5 and TRBJ2-5; tentative D call: TRBD1 (6 bases). This CDR3 region has 15 residues. Germline values: CDR1 MNHEY, CDR2 SVGAGI. Trimming removed 5 bases at V and 2 bases at J, with 15 bases between. CDR3 region: CASSHYDGQQETQYF. In DNA, the CDR3 is TGTGCCAGCAGTCATTACGATGGACAGCAAGAGACCCAGTACTTC.

The rearrangement joins TRBV29-1 to TRBJ1-5; D unresolved. CDR3 size: 15 residues. From germline, CDR1 is SQVTM and CDR2 ANQGSEA. Trimming took off 6 bases at V and 2 bases at J, with 17 bases between the two ends. The CDR3 DNA sequence: TGCAGCGTCGCCGATGGATTCCTGGGCAATCAGCCCCAGCATTTT. Residues: CSVADGFLGNQPQHF.

This clone was seen once. This chain uses TRBV27 with TRBJ2-1; tentatively, D is TRBD1 (6 bases). The germline V gene has CDR1 MNHEY and CDR2 SMNVEV (reference sequence). V was pared by 6 bases and J by 12 bases, with 12 bases between. There are 11 residues in the CDR3. Here the CDR3 DNA reads TGTGCCAGCAGCTCCAGGGGTGTGCAGTTCTTC. Its translation: CASSSRGVQFF.

The CDR3 DNA reads TGTGCCTTAAGACTAGCGGGGGGGACAGATACGCAGTATTTT. It is translated as CALRLAGGTDTQYF. V gene TRBV30 combines with J gene TRBJ2-3, with 14 bases matching TRBD2. Trimming took 7 bases from V and 3 from J; bases not matched to a gene: 3. Germline V gives CDR1 GTSNPN, CDR2 SVGIG (reference sequence). CDR3 length equals 14 residues.

V and J are TRBV5-6 and TRBJ2-6; D may be TRBD1 (5 bases). Trimming stripped 5 bases from V and 0 bases from J, with 12 bases between. Per the germline V gene, CDR1 is SGHDT and CDR2 is YYEEEE. The length of the CDR3 is 16 residues. The CDR3 DNA follows: TGTGCCAGCAGACCTTCGACAGACTCTGGGGCCAACGTCCTGACTTTC. Translating it yields CASRPSTDSGANVLTF.

The gene calls are TRBV6-5 and TRBJ2-3; D unresolved. The CDR3 is 16 residues long. V was clipped by 2 bases and J by 6 bases, with 18 bases between them. CDR1 and CDR2 (germline): MNHEY, SVGAGI. The CDR3 region is CASSYLATQAYDTQYF. CDR3 bases: TGTGCCAGCAGTTACCTTGCAACTCAGGCATACGATACGCAGTATTTT.

The rearrangement links TRBV7-9 to TRBJ2-3, with 11 positions matching TRBD1. CDR3 length: 16 amino acids. Germline CDR1 is SEHNR and CDR2 is FQNEAQ (reference sequence). The V and J ends lost 5 bases and 3 bases, in that order; junction bases with no gene match: 7. The DNA of the CDR3 is TGTGCCAGCAGCCCAGGACAGGGGGCTTGGACAGATACGCAGTATTTT. Translating it yields CASSPGQGAWTDTQYF. Variable domain in full (rest from reference TRBV7-9 and TRBJ2-3): DTGVSQNPRHKITKRGQNVTFRCDPISEHNRLYWYRQTLGQGPEFLTYFQNEAQLEKSRLLSDRFSAERPKGSFSTLEIQRTEQGDSAMYLCASSPGQGAWTDTQYFGPGTRLTVL.

The chain is built from TRBV6-1 and TRBJ1-2; D call uncertain. The CDR3 contains 14 residues. Germline V gives CDR1 MNHNS, CDR2 SASEGT. Trimming removed 5 bases at V and 2 bases at J, with 12 bases between. DNA for the CDR3: TGTGCCAGCAGTCAGCTTTCCTCGAACTATGGCTACACCTTC. Encoded protein: CASSQLSSNYGYTF.

This chain uses TRBV11-3 with TRBJ2-7; possibly TRBD2 for D (6 bases). This CDR3 is 15 amino acids long. V gave up 5 bases and J gave up 3 bases, with 17 bases separating them. CDR1 is SGHNT and CDR2 is YENEEA in the germline V gene. The CDR3 loop reads CASSPPQGLFYEQYF. The DNA for the CDR3 is TGTGCCAGCAGCCCACCCCAGGGACTCTTCTACGAGCAGTACTTC.

This chain connects TRBV2 to TRBJ1-1; 9 positions match TRBD1. The V and J ends lost 6 bases and 8 bases, in that order; junction bases with no gene match: 13. The V gene's germline CDR1 is SNHLY and CDR2 FYNNEI. CDR3 length equals 15 residues. The CDR3 sequence is CASRGPGDRDGEAFF. CDR3 DNA sequence: TGTGCCAGCAGGGGGCCGGGGGACAGGGACGGGGAAGCTTTCTTT.

This sequence joins TRBV4-1 and TRBJ2-3; D is possibly TRBD2 (6 bases). Trimming removed 2 bases from V and 5 bases from J, with 14 bases in between. Germline V gene lookup returns CDR1 MGHRA and CDR2 YSYEKL. CDR3 length: 15 amino acids. In DNA, the CDR3 is TGCGCCAGCAGCCAAACGGGGGTCCCCTTAGATACGCAGTATTTT. Translation gives CASSQTGVPLDTQYF.

This clone turned up a few times. This chain joins TRBV6-5 and TRBJ1-1; D unresolved. Germline values: CDR1 MNHEY, CDR2 SVGAGI. V dropped 2 bases and J dropped 4 bases, with 17 bases sitting between them. The CDR3 loop spans 16 amino acids. In DNA form, the CDR3 reads TGTGCCAGCAGTTACGGGCGAGGAGCGGTTGGCACTGAAGCTTTCTTT. Encoded protein: CASSYGRGAVGTEAFF.

This clone was detected a few times. The chain carries TRBV19 and TRBJ1-6; maybe TRBD1 (6 bases). This CDR3 has 16 amino acids. The germline gives CDR1 LNHDA, CDR2 SQIVND (reference sequence). V lost 6 bases and J 7 bases, leaving 19 bases between the germline ends. CDR3 residues: CASRIYGSGENSPLHF. In nucleotides, the CDR3 is TGTGCCAGTAGGATCTACGGTTCAGGGGAGAATTCACCCCTCCACTTT.